The 25 T cell receptor beta chains given below trace back to one sample, sequenced in a study of cytomegalovirus exposure and HLA in healthy donors. Data came from immunoSEQ multiplex PCR; TCRdb stores just in-frame clones and leaves some out. The table has 150,000 to 180,000 clones, 70% to 90% seen once. The sample consisted of PBMCs. The source of these receptors is a human donor in good health.

The J gene is TRBJ1-6, the V gene TRBV5-5; D might be TRBD1 (5 bases). Deletions cut 1 base from V and 6 bases from J, with 14 bases between. Germline CDR1 SGHKS, CDR2 YYEKEE (reference sequence). The CDR3 spans 16 residues. The CDR3 DNA reads TGTGCCAGCAGCTTGTTCGGGGGTAAATCTAATTCACCCCTCCACTTT. Residues: CASSLFGGKSNSPLHF.

The DNA for the CDR3 is TGTGCCAGCAGTCCGGGACAAATTTACGAGCAGTACTTC. It codes for CASSPGQIYEQYF. This chain connects TRBV27 to TRBJ2-7, with D perhaps TRBD1 (6 bases). The CDR3 is 13 residues long. The germline gives CDR1 MNHEY, CDR2 SMNVEV (reference sequence). Trimming took off 5 bases at V and 4 bases at J, with 12 bases between the two ends.

The chain recombines TRBV19 with TRBJ1-5, with 8 bases fitting TRBD1. Germline V gives CDR1 LNHDA, CDR2 SQIVND (reference sequence). V shed 3 bases and J 2 bases; nucleotides not matched to a gene: 12. The CDR3 sequence is 18 residues long. CDR3: CASSMVRQGFFGNQPQHF. CDR3 coding DNA: TGTGCCAGTAGTATGGTGAGACAGGGGTTCTTCGGCAATCAGCCCCAGCATTTT.

This clone was seen only a few times. The gene calls are TRBV5-1 and TRBJ2-1; D is possibly TRBD2 (6 bases). V gave up 3 bases and J gave up 4 bases, with 11 bases separating them. The germline CDR1 and CDR2 sequences are SGHRS and YFSETQ. CDR3 length: 14 residues. The CDR3 spells CASSWGERYNEQFF. CDR3 nucleotide sequence: TGCGCCAGCAGCTGGGGGGAGAGGTACAATGAGCAGTTCTTC.

The rearrangement uses TRBV19 and TRBJ1-1, with TRBD1 matching over 9 bases. This CDR3 spans 15 amino acids. J was trimmed by 4 bases and V by 4 bases; bases with no gene match: 7. Per germline, CDR1 LNHDA and CDR2 SQIVND (reference sequence). CDR3 coding DNA: TGTGCCAGTAGTACGCGATTGGGACAGGGCACTGAAGCTTTCTTT. Its translation is CASSTRLGQGTEAFF.

The genes are TRBV29-1 and TRBJ1-1; TRBD1 matches at 7 bases. V gave up 6 bases and J gave up 1 base; unmatched junction bases: 5. The CDR3 has 13 residues. Germline V gene data show CDR1 as SQVTM and CDR2 as ANQGSEA. This CDR3 is CSVANRGNTEAFF. The CDR3 DNA follows: TGCAGCGTGGCCAACAGGGGGAACACTGAAGCTTTCTTT.

The gene calls are TRBV18 and TRBJ1-2; 12 positions match TRBD1. This CDR3 region has 15 residues. The trim removed 3 bases at V and 4 bases at J, leaving 3 bases unmatched. The germline CDR1 and CDR2 sequences are KGHSH and LQKENI. The CDR3 sequence is CASSPGQGATYGYTF. In DNA, the CDR3 is TGTGCCAGCTCACCGGGACAGGGGGCGACCTATGGCTACACCTTC.

The chain has TRBV29-1 and TRBJ2-1; 15 bases map to TRBD2. Losses at the gene ends were 4 bases for V and 9 bases for J; bases not matched to a gene: 4. The CDR3 runs to 14 residues. CDR1 is SQVTM and CDR2 is ANQGSEA in the germline V gene. This CDR3 is CSVGLGLAGGEQFF. The CDR3 DNA reads as TGCAGCGTTGGTTTGGGACTAGCGGGAGGTGAGCAGTTCTTC.

The rearrangement joins TRBV7-9 to TRBJ2-3; 12 bases are shared with TRBD2. The CDR3 extends over 17 amino acids. Germline CDR1 and CDR2: SEHNR and FQNEAQ (reference sequence). The trim removed 1 base at V and 3 bases at J, leaving 5 bases unmatched. The CDR3 sequence is CASSLGLAGARTDTQYF. DNA of the CDR3: TGTGCCAGCAGCTTAGGACTAGCGGGGGCACGGACAGATACGCAGTATTTT.

The gene calls are TRBV9 and TRBJ1-6; maybe TRBD1 (5 bases). This CDR3 is 15 amino acids long. The V and J ends lost 3 bases and 7 bases respectively, with 14 bases between them. Germline V lookup: CDR1 SGDLS, CDR2 YYNGEE. CDR3 amino acids: CASSEGAGLNSPLHF. The DNA of the CDR3 is TGTGCCAGCAGCGAAGGCGCAGGGCTCAATTCACCCCTCCACTTT.

This clone appeared once. The chain links TRBV18 to TRBJ1-2; 9 bases are a match to TRBD1. This CDR3 is built from 17 residues. The junction had 16 bases not matched to a gene; V was cut back by 5 bases and J by 6 bases. Germline CDR1 and CDR2: KGHSH and LQKENI. The CDR3 spells CASSSQDQYTGGDGYTF. CDR3 DNA sequence: TGTGCCAGCTCATCCCAAGATCAGTATACAGGGGGCGATGGCTACACCTTC.

This chain joins TRBV7-3 and TRBJ2-7, with 10 nucleotides matching TRBD2. V was clipped by 6 bases and J by 3 bases; unmatched bases: 5. The CDR3 length is 14 residues. The germline V gene encodes CDR1 SGHTA and CDR2 FQGTGA. DNA for the CDR3: TGTGCCAGCAGTCGGGAGCGGGGGGGCTACGAGCAGTACTTC. It codes for CASSRERGGYEQYF.

V and J are TRBV10-3 and TRBJ2-7; a weak D match, TRBD1 (5 bases). CDR3 length equals 14 residues. Germline-derived CDR1 and CDR2 are ENHRY and SYGVKD. Trimming shortened V by 2 bases and J by 4 bases, and 12 bases separated the two germline ends. The CDR3: CAISEALGVYEQYF. CDR3 DNA: TGTGCCATCAGTGAGGCCCTAGGGGTATACGAGCAGTACTTC.

The chain has TRBV5-1 and TRBJ1-4, with D perhaps TRBD1 (6 bases). V lost 4 bases and J lost 3, with 10 bases in between. Germline CDR1 SGHRS, CDR2 YFSETQ. This CDR3 has 14 residues. CDR3 sequence reads: CASSPDRSNEKLFF. The DNA of the CDR3 is TGCGCCAGCAGCCCGGACAGATCTAATGAAAAACTGTTTTTT.

V and J are TRBV5-4 and TRBJ1-1; no reliable D call. The V end was cut by 4 bases, the J end by 2 bases, with 6 bases between. CDR3 length equals 12 residues. CDR1 SGHNT and CDR2 YYREEE come from the germline V gene (reference sequence). CDR3 region: CASSLRNTEAFF. Written as DNA, the CDR3 is TGTGCCAGCAGCCTCAGAAACACTGAAGCTTTCTTT.

The chain links TRBV9 to TRBJ1-1; 10 bases line up with TRBD1. With 7 bases clipped from V and 7 bases from J, the junction kept 25 bases outside the gene matches. CDR1 and CDR2 from the germline V gene are SGDLS and YYNGEE. The CDR3 runs to 19 residues. The CDR3, as DNA: TGTGCCAGCGGTGGACCCCCACTCGACAGGGGGCTGCCTGGTATTGAAGCTTTCTTT. Translation gives CASGGPPLDRGLPGIEAFF.

The chain is built from TRBV6-5 and TRBJ2-7, with 9 bases aligning to TRBD2. Per the germline V gene, CDR1 is MNHEY and CDR2 is SVGAGI. The CDR3 spans 15 residues. With 0 bases clipped from V and 6 bases from J, the junction kept 6 bases outside the gene matches. In DNA form, the CDR3 reads TGTGCCAGCAGTTACTCTTTAGCGGGAGCCCGCGAGCAGTACTTC. Translating it yields CASSYSLAGAREQYF.

This chain joins TRBV19 and TRBJ1-1; D unresolved. The germline V and J ends were trimmed by 5 bases and 1 base, with 14 bases remaining between them. The CDR3 totals 15 residues. The germline V gene encodes CDR1 LNHDA and CDR2 SQIVND (reference sequence). The CDR3, as DNA: TGTGCCAGTAGTGATAATGGGCCGTGGAACACTGAAGCTTTCTTT. Protein: CASSDNGPWNTEAFF.

The sample holds one count of this clone. The CDR3 is CASSFGVANTEAFF. The CDR3 nucleotides are TGTGCCAGCAGCTTCGGGGTGGCGAACACTGAAGCTTTCTTT. The chain links TRBV7-8 to TRBJ1-1; unclear D gene. This CDR3 has 14 amino acids. CDR1 and CDR2 (germline): SGHVS, FQNEAQ. The V end lost 3 bases, the J end lost 1 base, and 9 bases lay between the germline ends.

J is TRBJ2-7 and V is TRBV6-1; weak D call: TRBD1 (6 bases). CDR1 and CDR2 from the germline V gene are MNHNS and SASEGT. Trimming stripped 5 bases from V and 2 bases from J, with 16 bases between. The CDR3 covers 15 residues. Here the CDR3 reads CASSSPTGNTYEQYF. CDR3 nucleotide sequence: TGTGCCAGCAGTTCACCGACAGGAAACACCTACGAGCAGTACTTC.

DNA for the CDR3: TGTGCCTGGAGTGTATATATGGGACTCAGCACAGATACGCAGTATTTT. This gives the protein CAWSVYMGLSTDTQYF. The genes are TRBV30 and TRBJ2-3, with TRBD2 as a possible D gene (6 bases). The CDR3 spans 16 residues. Germline V CDR1 and CDR2: GTSNPN, SVGIG (reference sequence). The V gene lost 0 bases and the J gene lost 0 bases, with 13 bases spanning the gap.

The chain carries TRBV10-3 and TRBJ2-7; the match to TRBD2 covers 13 bases. The CDR3 contains 16 residues. Per germline, CDR1 ENHRY and CDR2 SYGVKD. J gave up 0 bases and V 3 bases, and 2 bases lay outside the gene matches. The DNA of the CDR3 is TGTGCCATCAGTGACAGACTAGCGGGGGGCTCCTACGAGCAGTACTTC. Translating gives CAISDRLAGGSYEQYF.

The chain uses TRBV7-9 and TRBJ2-7; TRBD1 aligns across 9 bases. Germline-derived CDR1 and CDR2 are SEHNR and FQNEAQ (reference sequence). The CDR3 runs 15 residues. Germline trimming cut 5 bases from V and 4 bases from J; bases unmatched to any gene: 9. This CDR3 is CASSPSGGTGYEQYF. Here the CDR3 DNA reads TGTGCCAGCAGCCCCAGTGGGGGGACAGGGTACGAGCAGTACTTC.

The chain couples TRBV5-6 to TRBJ1-5, with D possibly being TRBD1 (6 bases). The length of the CDR3 is 15 residues. Germline CDR1 reads SGHDT; CDR2 reads YYEEEE. The V and J ends lost 1 base and 4 bases respectively, with 12 bases between them. In nucleotides, the CDR3 is TGTGCCAGCAGCTTGAGCGGGACACCTAATCAGCCCCAGCATTTT. Its translation is CASSLSGTPNQPQHF.

This chain links TRBV4-3 with TRBJ1-6; perhaps TRBD1 as D (6 bases). The CDR3 has 16 amino acids. Trimming left V 0 bases short and J 7 bases short, with 13 bases between. Germline V CDR1 and CDR2: LGHNA, YSLEER. The CDR3 DNA reads TGCGCCAGCAGCCAAGATGGCAGGGGAAGCAATTCACCCCTCCACTTT. This sequence encodes CASSQDGRGSNSPLHF.